These 16 T cell receptor beta chains were all obtained from the same sample, sequenced in a study of blood T cells in healthy people across ages. Sample-barcoded 5' priming and a J-beta primer mix drove a second PCR of about 6 to 12 cycles. TCRdb analysed the 5' RACE reads with MiXCR anew, one entry per CDR3 protein. The sample has roughly 1,700,000 distinct CDR3 sequences, 25% to 30% seen once. The source material was blood. The receptor set was obtained from a woman in her 30s in good health.

This clonotype turned up a few times. The rearrangement links TRBV14 to TRBJ2-1; perhaps TRBD1 as D (6 bases). The CDR3 consists of 15 residues. Trimming took off 1 base at V and 5 bases at J, with 12 bases between the two ends. The V gene's germline CDR1 is SGHDN and CDR2 FVKESK. The chain's CDR3 is CASSQVWDTNNEQFF. The CDR3, as DNA: TGTGCCAGCAGCCAAGTTTGGGACACCAACAATGAGCAGTTCTTC.

On this clonotype: An end of the junction differs from the germline gene, which may be a read error. The V gene is TRBV7-9, the J gene TRBJ1-4, with D tentatively TRBD1 (5 bases). Germline CDR1 is SEHNR and CDR2 is FQNEAQ (reference sequence). The CDR3 contains 16 residues. The CDR3 spells CAISLARAQGDEKLFF. CDR3 DNA: TGTGCCATCAGCTTAGCCCGGGCGCAGGGAGATGAAAAACTGTTTTTT. Full variable domain (rest looked up from reference TRBV7-9 and TRBJ1-4): DTGVSQNPRHKITKRGQNVTFRCDPISEHNRLYWYRQTLGQGPEFLTYFQNEAQLEKSRLLSDRFSAERPKGSFSTLEIQRTEQGDSAMYLCAISLARAQGDEKLFFGSGTQLSVL.

With regard to this clonotype: A much larger clonotype is one base distant, so this may be a read error. The chain is built from TRBV5-1 and TRBJ2-1, with a weak D call TRBD2 (5 bases). The closer fit of TRBJ2-7 to the DNA end suggests the J call may be wrong. Looked up from germline, CDR1 is SGHRS and CDR2 is YFSETQ. This CDR3 has 15 amino acids. This CDR3 reads CASSLVGDAYNEQYF. CDR3 DNA sequence: TGCGCCAGCAGCTTGGTCGGGGATGCCTACAATGAGCAGTACTTC.

With regard to this clonotype: Sequence at one end of the junction differs from germline and may be a read error. The rearrangement joins TRBV7-2 to TRBJ1-4; D gene ambiguous. The germline CDR1 and CDR2 sequences are SGHTA and FQGNSA. There are 14 residues in the CDR3. CDR3 protein: CASSLNRGSEKRFF. The CDR3 DNA reads as TGTGCCAGCAGCTTAAACCGGGGTAGCGAAAAACGGTTTTTT.

The chain is built from TRBV18 and TRBJ2-1, with D possibly TRBD2 on 5 matching bases. CDR3 length: 14 residues. Trimming pared 2 bases from V and 4 bases from J, leaving 9 bases between. Germline-derived CDR1 and CDR2 are KGHSH and LQKENI. The CDR3 sequence: CASSPYGMYNEQFF. Written as DNA, the CDR3 is TGTGCCAGCTCACCATACGGGATGTACAATGAGCAGTTCTTC.

This clonotype was detected ten times or more. The chain uses TRBV20-1 and TRBJ2-6; D remains ambiguous. CDR3 length equals 16 residues. Germline CDR1 is DFQATT and CDR2 is SNEGSKA (reference sequence). Trimming shortened V by 1 base and J by 0 bases, and 10 bases separated the two germline ends. CDR3 protein: CSARGMGISGANVLTF. The CDR3 DNA reads as TGCAGTGCTAGAGGGATGGGGATCTCTGGGGCCAACGTCCTGACTTTC.

The chain is built from TRBV7-2 and TRBJ1-1; TRBD1 matches at 8 bases. Germline values: CDR1 SGHTA, CDR2 FQGNSA. Trimming removed 5 bases from V and 4 bases from J; junction bases left unmatched: 9. This CDR3 region has 15 residues. As DNA, the CDR3 is TGTGCCAGCAGCACTCGGACAGGGTGGGCCACTGAAGCTTTCTTT. This sequence encodes CASSTRTGWATEAFF.

The V and J genes are TRBV7-3 and TRBJ2-1, with D tentatively TRBD2 (6 bases). Germline V gene data show CDR1 as SGHTA and CDR2 as FQGTGA. This CDR3 comprises 13 residues. V was trimmed by 5 bases and J by 10 bases, leaving 15 bases between them. As DNA, the CDR3 is TGTGCCAGCAGCACCACTGAGGGGAGGGAGCAGTTCTTC. This translates into CASSTTEGREQFF.

In regard to this clonotype: A much larger clone lies one base from this, so it may be a read error. V gene TRBV20-1 combines with J gene TRBJ2-1, with unresolved D. Gene TRBJ2-7 matches the end of the DNA better, so the J call may be wrong. Germline V gene sequence: CDR1 DFQATT, CDR2 SNEGSKA (reference sequence). The CDR3 extends over 15 amino acids. The CDR3 region has the DNA TGCAGTGCTAGAGACGAGAGGAGCTCCTACAATGAGCAGTACTTC. Residues: CSARDERSSYNEQYF.

The CDR3 DNA follows: TGCGCCAGCAGCTCTGGACAGGGATACGGGCAGTACTTC. Its translation: CASSSGQGYGQYF. This sequence joins TRBV4-1 and TRBJ2-4, with 8 nucleotides matching TRBD1. The CDR3 sequence is 13 residues long. V shed 5 bases and J 13 bases; nucleotides not matched to a gene: 10. The germline V gene encodes CDR1 MGHRA and CDR2 YSYEKL.

The CDR3 region is CASSSRTGRTYEQYF. The CDR3 DNA reads TGCGCCAGCAGCTCCAGGACAGGGAGGACCTACGAGCAGTACTTC. This chain joins TRBV5-1 and TRBJ2-7, with 8 bases fitting TRBD1. V lost 3 bases to trimming and J lost 2 bases; unmatched junction nucleotides: 7. The CDR3 has 15 residues. Germline lookup yields CDR1 SGHRS and CDR2 YFSETQ.

This clonotype was seen only a few times. A read error may produce the germline difference seen at one junction end. The CDR3 here is CASSSTPIGGGKNIPYF. The DNA of the CDR3 is TGTGCCAGCAGCTCTACCCCCATCGGGGGGGGCAAAAACATTCCGTACTTC. The chain has TRBV11-2 and TRBJ2-4; 8 bases line up with TRBD2. Per the germline V gene, CDR1 is SGHAT and CDR2 is FQNNGV. The CDR3 is made up of 17 amino acids.

This clonotype was counted many times. The chain is built from TRBV29-1 and TRBJ2-3; D gene unclear. The length of the CDR3 is 13 residues. V was trimmed by 4 bases and J by 6 bases, leaving 14 bases between them. The germline gives CDR1 SQVTM, CDR2 ANQGSEA. CDR3 loop: CSVADSTYDTQYF. CDR3 DNA sequence: TGCAGCGTTGCCGACTCAACCTATGATACGCAGTATTTT.

J is TRBJ2-2 and V is TRBV12-3 or TRBV12-4; 11 bases are a match to TRBD2. Unmatched junction bases numbered 4, after V lost 4 bases and J lost 3 bases. The CDR3 sequence is 16 residues long. Written as DNA, the CDR3 is TGTGCCAGCAGTTCCGGGACTAGCGGATACACCGGGGAGCTGTTTTTT. The encoded protein is CASSSGTSGYTGELFF.

This clonotype was recorded a few times. With a much larger clone just one base away, this may be a read error. Here the CDR3 reads CASSGTSGTGTQYF. CDR3 coding DNA: TGTGCCAGCAGTGGGACTAGTGGGACAGGTACGCAGTATTTT. The chain joins TRBV28 to TRBJ2-3; D possibly uses TRBD1 or TRBD2 (8 bases each). Per germline, CDR1 MDHEN and CDR2 SYDVKM. CDR3 length: 14 amino acids.

V gene TRBV10-3 combines with J gene TRBJ2-7; D is possibly TRBD1 (6 bases). Trimming removed 6 bases at V and 4 bases at J, with 16 bases between. Germline CDR1 reads ENHRY; CDR2 reads SYGVKD. The CDR3 contains 14 residues. The CDR3 region is CAISETGYTYEQYF. The CDR3 region has the DNA TGTGCCATCAGCGAGACAGGATACACGTACGAGCAGTACTTC.